Below, 15 T cell receptor beta chains from the same sample are listed, as sequenced in a study of human T cells and chemical hapten exposure. Sample time point: pre-sensitization, week 0. As for treatment: therapeutic diphenylcyclopropenone sensitization with weekly scalp DPC. Using its own MiXCR run on the RACE reads, TCRdb lists one record per CDR3 protein. The data contain approximately 400,000 distinct CDR3 sequences, about 5.1% of them singletons. The material sequenced was whole blood, taken in connection with sensitization to the hapten diphenylcyclopropenone (DPC). These TCRs come from a woman aged 45-65 years with alopecia areata. Some clones in this sample may be carry-over from other donors' samples.

This clonotype was found many times. The chain carries TRBV6-1 and TRBJ2-3, with TRBD1 matching 9 bases. Losses at the gene ends were 11 bases for V and 4 bases for J; bases not matched to a gene: 10. Germline assignment: CDR1 MNHNS and CDR2 SASEGT. This CDR3 spans 14 amino acids. CDR3 loop: CASGRGQGADTQYF. The CDR3, as DNA: TGTGCCTCCGGCCGGGGACAGGGAGCAGATACGCAGTATTTT.

This sequence joins TRBV29-1 and TRBJ2-1; D not certain. The V and J ends lost 5 bases and 4 bases respectively, with 12 bases between them. Germline V CDR1 and CDR2: SQVTM, ANQGSEA. The CDR3 extends over 13 amino acids. DNA of the CDR3: TGCAGCGTTACCTGGTCGGTTTACAATGAGCAGTTCTTC. It codes for CSVTWSVYNEQFF.

There are a few counts of this clonotype. V and J are TRBV6-5 and TRBJ1-2; D is uncertain. The V end was cut by 6 bases, the J end by 6 bases, with 20 bases between. CDR1 is MNHEY, CDR2 SVGAGI, per germline. The CDR3 runs 15 residues. CDR3 amino acids: CASRTLEAYPNGYTF. The CDR3 nucleotides read TGTGCCAGCAGGACCTTGGAGGCCTATCCGAATGGCTACACCTTC.

The CDR3 sequence is CASSVGGDWDTDTQYF. The CDR3 DNA is TGTGCCAGCAGCGTCGGGGGCGATTGGGACACAGATACGCAGTATTTT. The chain joins TRBV13 to TRBJ2-3; D is possibly TRBD1 or TRBD2 (6 bases each). The CDR3 is 16 amino acids. The V gene lost 5 bases and the J gene lost 2 bases, with 17 bases spanning the gap. Per germline, CDR1 PRHDT and CDR2 FYEKMQ (reference sequence).

A few counts support this clonotype. This chain uses TRBV9 with TRBJ1-1; no reliable D call. Germline-derived CDR1 and CDR2 are SGDLS and YYNGEE. The CDR3 is made up of 15 amino acids. Trimming removed 3 bases at V and 4 bases at J, with 16 bases between. The CDR3 nucleotides are TGTGCCAGCAGCGCAGGCTCGGATTTTACCACTGAAGCTTTCTTT. It is translated as CASSAGSDFTTEAFF. The full variable domain, rest sourced from reference TRBV9 and TRBJ1-1, is DSGVTQTPKHLITATGQRVTLRCSPRSGDLSVYWYQQSLDQGLQFLIQYYNGEERAKGNILERFSAQQFPDLHSELNLSSLELGDSALYFCASSAGSDFTTEAFFGQGTRLTVV.

Only a few counts were recorded for this clonotype. This chain links TRBV5-6 with TRBJ1-5; D ambiguous. Germline loops: CDR1 SGHDT, CDR2 YYEEEE. The CDR3 spans 15 residues. V lost 2 bases to trimming and J lost 2 bases, with 11 bases between them. CDR3 in amino acids: CASSFSSAGNQPQHF. The CDR3 DNA sequence: TGTGCCAGCAGCTTTTCTTCGGCCGGCAATCAGCCCCAGCATTTT.

The gene calls are TRBV19 and TRBJ2-1, with D possibly matching TRBD1 (6 bases). This CDR3 spans 15 amino acids. Germline values: CDR1 LNHDA, CDR2 SQIVND (reference sequence). V shed 7 bases and J shed 5 bases, with 18 bases lying between them. CDR3 loop: CASTNSGVGDNEQFF. DNA of the CDR3: TGTGCCAGTACTAATTCAGGGGTGGGGGACAATGAGCAGTTCTTC.

Ten or more counts support this clonotype. In DNA form, the CDR3 reads TGTGCCAGCAGCTTAGAGGGAGGCACTGAAGCTTTCTTT. Translating it yields CASSLEGGTEAFF. The genes are TRBV7-9 and TRBJ1-1, with no clear D. Trimming took 1 base from V and 4 from J, leaving 7 bases between them. CDR1 SEHNR and CDR2 FQNEAQ come from the germline V gene (reference sequence). This CDR3 has 13 residues. Full variable domain (remainder filled in from reference TRBV7-9 and TRBJ1-1): DTGVSQNPRHKITKRGQNVTFRCDPISEHNRLYWYRQTLGQGPEFLTYFQNEAQLEKSRLLSDRFSAERPKGSFSTLEIQRTEQGDSAMYLCASSLEGGTEAFFGQGTRLTVV.

This clonotype was seen a few times. The chain links TRBV6-6 to TRBJ2-1; 8 nucleotides agree with TRBD1. CDR3 size: 16 residues. V dropped 5 bases and J dropped 8; count of bases not matched to a gene: 14. Per the germline V gene, CDR1 is MNHNY and CDR2 is SVGAGI (reference sequence). CDR3 nucleotide sequence: TGTGCCAGCAGTACCCTCAAGACAGGGGAAATCGATGAGCAGTTCTTC. Amino acid sequence: CASSTLKTGEIDEQFF.

The V gene is TRBV28, the J gene TRBJ2-7; D is unresolved. CDR1 is MDHEN and CDR2 is SYDVKM in the germline V gene. The CDR3 is made up of 14 amino acids. The ends were cut back, 7 bases at V and 5 bases at J, with 18 bases in the middle. CDR3 protein: CASTPSEFGDEQYF. Here the CDR3 DNA reads TGTGCCAGCACCCCATCGGAATTTGGGGACGAGCAGTACTTC.

This clonotype occurred a few times. CDR3 amino acids: CASRNRVIVGYTF. In nucleotides, the CDR3 is TGTGCCAGCAGAAACAGGGTTATTGTTGGCTACACCTTC. The chain combines TRBV2 with TRBJ1-2; perhaps TRBD1 as D (6 bases). Trimming removed 6 bases at V and 7 bases at J, with 15 bases between. CDR1 and CDR2 from the germline V gene are SNHLY and FYNNEI. The CDR3 has 13 residues.

This chain joins TRBV6-4 and TRBJ1-2; 12 bases line up with TRBD1. CDR3 length: 18 residues. V lost 9 bases to trimming and J lost 0 bases; unmatched junction nucleotides: 14. The germline CDR1 and CDR2 sequences are MRHNA and SNTAGT. The chain's CDR3 is CASSLTGTGGAPNYGYTF. DNA for the CDR3: TGTGCCAGTTCCTTAACCGGGACAGGGGGCGCTCCTAACTATGGCTACACCTTC.

This clonotype was seen at least ten times. The chain is built from TRBV12-3 or TRBV12-4 and TRBJ2-7; possible D gene TRBD1, 6 bases. The V end lost 7 bases, the J end lost 5 bases, and 15 bases lay between the germline ends. The CDR3 contains 13 residues. The DNA for the CDR3 is TGTGCCAGCACCTGGGGGCAGGGCCACGAGCAGTACTTC. Translating gives CASTWGQGHEQYF.

At least ten counts were recorded for this clonotype. This sequence joins TRBV6-1 and TRBJ2-3, with TRBD2 matching 14 bases. Per germline, CDR1 MNHNS and CDR2 SASEGT. This CDR3 has 16 amino acids. V shed 6 bases, J shed 3 bases, and the junction held 5 bases outside the gene matches. The CDR3 protein is CASRPGTSGRTDTQYF. The CDR3 DNA reads as TGTGCCAGCAGGCCCGGGACTAGCGGGAGAACAGATACGCAGTATTTT.

In this sample, this clonotype turned up many times. The gene calls are TRBV5-5 and TRBJ1-4, with D uncertain. Trimming left V 4 bases short and J 0 bases short, with 7 bases between. The CDR3 length is 14 residues. Germline lookup yields CDR1 SGHKS and CDR2 YYEKEE (reference sequence). The CDR3 bases are TGTGCCAGCAGCGTGAGCTCAACTAATGAAAAACTGTTTTTT. It translates to CASSVSSTNEKLFF.